The 13 T cell receptor beta chains listed next were all sequenced from one sample in a study of T-cell reconstitution after alpha-beta-depleted transplantation in children. Using unique molecular identifiers, the investigators prepared the TCRbeta library. TCRdb independently ran MiXCR on the PCR reads; one entry per CDR3 protein. The table records around 200,000 distinct CDR3 sequences, approximately 10% of them present only once. Sequences were derived from PBMCs, sampled before TCRalphabeta/CD19-depleted stem cell transplant. All receptors derive from a child less than two years old with acute myeloid leukemia, due to receive a stem cell transplant.

The sample holds many counts of this clonotype. The CDR3 sequence: CASSASPGNTPLHF. The DNA for the CDR3 is TGTGCCAGCAGTGCCTCACCGGGAAACACACCCCTCCACTTT. The chain links TRBV6-4 to TRBJ1-6, with unresolved D. Germline V gene sequence: CDR1 MRHNA, CDR2 SNTAGT. The CDR3 contains 14 residues. Trimming stripped 4 bases from V and 11 bases from J, with 15 bases between.

The rearrangement joins TRBV7-3 to TRBJ2-2; TRBD2 aligns across 12 bases. CDR3 length: 18 amino acids. Per germline, CDR1 SGHTA and CDR2 FQGTGA. V was pared by 6 bases and J by 0 bases, with 8 bases of the junction left unmatched. CDR3 amino acids: CASSLLAGGSSNTGELFF. CDR3 nucleotides: TGTGCCAGCAGTTTACTAGCGGGGGGTTCTTCGAACACCGGGGAGCTGTTTTTT.

This clonotype appeared a few times. The V and J genes are TRBV2 and TRBJ2-1, with TRBD2 matching over 10 bases. This CDR3 spans 17 amino acids. V was pared by 4 bases and J by 1 base, with 7 bases of the junction left unmatched. The germline V gene has CDR1 SNHLY and CDR2 FYNNEI. For the CDR3, the DNA is TGTGCCAGCAGTGGGTTGGGACTAGCGCTGTCCTACAATGAGCAGTTCTTC. Translating gives CASSGLGLALSYNEQFF. Drawing the rest from reference TRBV2 and TRBJ2-1, the complete variable domain is EPEVTQTPSHQVTQMGQEVILRCVPISNHLYFYWYRQILGQKVEFLVSFYNNEISEKSEIFDDQFSVERPDGSNFTLKIRSTKLEDSAMYFCASSGLGLALSYNEQFFGPGTRLTVL.

Many counts were recorded for this clonotype. V is TRBV18 and J is TRBJ1-3; D is possibly TRBD1 (5 bases). Trimming stripped 6 bases from V and 2 bases from J, with 14 bases between. CDR3 size: 15 residues. CDR1 is KGHSH, CDR2 LQKENI, per germline. CDR3 protein: CASSPLGTAGNTIYF. CDR3 sequence (DNA): TGTGCCAGCTCCCCTCTTGGGACTGCTGGAAACACCATATATTTT.

The sample holds a few counts of this clonotype. The V and J genes are TRBV20-1 and TRBJ2-7, with 11 positions matching TRBD1. This CDR3 is built from 17 residues. The germline CDR1 and CDR2 sequences are DFQATT and SNEGSKA (reference sequence). Trimming took 0 bases from V and 4 from J; bases not matched to a gene: 11. CDR3 amino acids: CSARDHLPGQGDYEQYF. The CDR3, as DNA: TGCAGTGCTAGAGATCATCTTCCGGGACAGGGGGATTACGAGCAGTACTTC.

The sample holds many counts of this clonotype. The rearrangement joins TRBV19 to TRBJ1-1, with D possibly matching TRBD1 (6 bases). This CDR3 has 15 residues. Germline V gene data show CDR1 as LNHDA and CDR2 as SQIVND (reference sequence). V lost 5 bases, J lost 11 bases, and 24 bases lay in between. DNA of the CDR3: TGTGCCAGTAGTGCGCAGGGGCGCACAGAAAATCAGGCTTTCTTT. Translated, it gives CASSAQGRTENQAFF.

This clonotype was seen repeatedly, ten times or more. The rearrangement links TRBV6-5 to TRBJ2-2; D is undetermined. Trimming removed 4 bases from V and 0 bases from J, with 6 bases in between. The germline V gene has CDR1 MNHEY and CDR2 SVGAGI. There are 14 residues in the CDR3. The CDR3 region is CASSSPPNTGELFF. The CDR3, as DNA: TGTGCCAGCAGTTCCCCCCCGAACACCGGGGAGCTGTTTTTT.

This clonotype was counted at least ten times. J is TRBJ2-1 and V is TRBV5-1, with a weak D call TRBD2 (5 bases). Germline CDR1 is SGHRS and CDR2 is YFSETQ. V shed 4 bases and J shed 9 bases, with 17 bases lying between them. The CDR3 runs to 14 residues. The CDR3 spells CASSERSTMSEQFF. The CDR3 bases are TGCGCCAGCAGCGAGCGGTCTACTATGAGTGAGCAGTTCTTC.

Many counts were recorded for this clonotype. This sequence joins TRBV5-1 and TRBJ2-2, with a possible D match to TRBD1 (5 bases). Trimming removed 1 base at V and 5 bases at J, with 15 bases between. Per the germline V gene, CDR1 is SGHRS and CDR2 is YFSETQ. This CDR3 is built from 16 residues. CDR3 in amino acids: CASSLRVLKGTGELFF. The CDR3 DNA reads as TGCGCCAGCAGCTTGAGGGTCCTAAAGGGGACCGGGGAGCTGTTTTTT. Using reference TRBV5-1 and TRBJ2-2 for the parts outside the CDR3, the full variable domain is KAGVTQTPRYLIKTRGQQVTLSCSPISGHRSVSWYQQTPGQGLQFLFEYFSETQRNKGNFPGRFSGRQFSNSRSEMNVSTLELGDSALYLCASSLRVLKGTGELFFGEGSRLTVL.

This clonotype was detected many times. The gene calls are TRBV20-1 and TRBJ1-2; D gene ambiguous. The CDR3 covers 14 residues. V shed 2 bases and J shed 2 bases, with 12 bases lying between them. CDR1 is DFQATT and CDR2 is SNEGSKA in the germline V gene (reference sequence). For the CDR3, the DNA is TGCAGTGCTAGACCTAACGGCAAGAACTATGGCTACACCTTC. Its translation is CSARPNGKNYGYTF.

This clonotype came up many times. This chain uses TRBV10-2 with TRBJ1-2; maybe TRBD1 (6 bases). V lost 7 bases and J 0 bases, leaving 12 bases between the germline ends. Germline-derived CDR1 and CDR2 are WSHSY and SAAADI. This CDR3 is built from 14 residues. The DNA of the CDR3 is TGCGCCAGCACCGGACAGTTAGCTAACTATGGCTACACCTTC. Translated, it gives CASTGQLANYGYTF.

V gene TRBV6-4 combines with J gene TRBJ2-1; D is unclear. CDR3 length: 12 amino acids. Deletions cut 0 bases from V and 6 bases from J, with 3 bases between. Germline CDR1 is MRHNA and CDR2 is SNTAGT. In nucleotides, the CDR3 is TGTGCCAGCAGTGACTCCCTCAATGAGCAGTTCTTC. Translating it yields CASSDSLNEQFF.

This clonotype was seen ten or more times. The chain joins TRBV18 to TRBJ2-2, with unresolved D. The CDR3 loop spans 15 amino acids. Germline V gives CDR1 KGHSH, CDR2 LQKENI. Trimming pared 5 bases from V and 1 base from J, leaving 11 bases between. CDR3: CASSTTSGNTGELFF. In nucleotides, the CDR3 is TGTGCCAGCTCAACCACTTCAGGGAACACCGGGGAGCTGTTTTTT.